These 29 T cell receptor beta chains share one sample of origin, sequenced in a study of PD-1 blockade in classical Hodgkin lymphoma. The table came from immunoSEQ multiplex PCR; TCRdb's copy has only in-frame clones and leaves some out. The sample comprises around 1,500 clones, 60% to 80% of which are singletons, and around 35% rests with the top ten. Brentuximab vedotin exposure varied, and every patient relapsed after autologous stem cell transplantation. By magnetic negative selection, CD8+ T cells were isolated from the thawed PBMCs. This material consisted of CD8+ T cells from blood, taken at baseline. These receptors originate from a human donor with classical Hodgkin lymphoma.

This chain connects TRBV6-4 to TRBJ2-2, with 8 bases identical to TRBD1. CDR1 and CDR2 from the germline V gene are MRHNA and SNTAGT. J was trimmed by 4 bases and V by 5 bases; bases with no gene match: 6. The CDR3 contains 15 residues. The CDR3: CASSIGQGSTGELFF. CDR3 nucleotides: TGTGCCAGCAGTATCGGACAGGGTTCCACCGGGGAGCTGTTTTTT.

The table lists this clone with a few counts. V is TRBV2 and J is TRBJ2-1; 7 bases map to TRBD2. The CDR3 is made up of 13 amino acids. V shed 7 bases and J 9 bases; nucleotides not matched to a gene: 9. Germline assignment: CDR1 SNHLY and CDR2 FYNNEI. CDR3 bases: TGTGCCAGCATTGGGCGGAGCGGGATTGAGCAGTTCTTC. Its translation: CASIGRSGIEQFF.

Comments on this clone: One junction end disagrees with the germline gene, perhaps due to a read error. The J gene is TRBJ2-7, the V gene TRBV27; possibly TRBD1 for D (5 bases). Germline V lookup: CDR1 MNHEY, CDR2 SMNVEV (reference sequence). The CDR3 sequence is 12 residues long. Here the CDR3 DNA reads TGTGCCAGCAGCTTGAACCCGACAGACCGGCACTTC. This codes for CASSLNPTDRHF.

Relative to its sample, this clone is medium-sized. The chain links TRBV19 to TRBJ2-5, with 8 bases fitting TRBD1. Germline CDR1 is LNHDA and CDR2 is SQIVND (reference sequence). The CDR3 is 15 amino acids. Trimming cost V 1 base and J 4 bases; bases outside gene matches: 5. The DNA of the CDR3 is TGTGCCAGTAGTATAGGTACAGGGGGGCGAGAGACCCAGTACTTC. This encodes CASSIGTGGRETQYF.

This chain connects TRBV27 to TRBJ2-3, with D perhaps TRBD1 (6 bases). This CDR3 contains 17 residues. Germline CDR1 MNHEY, CDR2 SMNVEV (reference sequence). V lost 5 bases to trimming and J lost 2 bases, with 20 bases between them. The CDR3 loop reads CASSRTGTPSPTDTQYF. As DNA, the CDR3 is TGTGCCAGCAGTCGAACCGGGACACCGAGTCCCACAGATACGCAGTATTTT.

The chain has TRBV27 and TRBJ2-1, with 9 bases that match TRBD2. V lost 8 bases to trimming and J lost 4 bases; unmatched junction nucleotides: 6. Germline CDR1 MNHEY, CDR2 SMNVEV (reference sequence). The CDR3 sequence is 14 residues long. This CDR3 is CASGGGAGYNEQFF. The CDR3 DNA sequence: TGTGCCAGCGGCGGGGGGGCGGGATACAATGAGCAGTTCTTC.

The V gene is TRBV6-6, the J gene TRBJ1-6, with D possibly TRBD1 on 6 matching bases. The V gene's germline CDR1 is MNHNY and CDR2 SVGAGI (reference sequence). The CDR3 contains 14 residues. V was trimmed by 6 bases and J by 5 bases, leaving 11 bases between them. CDR3: CASSHTGNNSPLHF. In nucleotides, the CDR3 is TGTGCCAGCAGCCATACAGGGAATAATTCACCCCTCCACTTT.

This chain joins TRBV29-1 and TRBJ2-1; 9 nucleotides align to TRBD2. V shed 2 bases, J shed 6 bases, and the junction held 5 bases outside the gene matches. Germline lookup yields CDR1 SQVTM and CDR2 ANQGSEA. The CDR3 is 14 residues long. In DNA, the CDR3 is TGCAGCGTTGAATTTGCGGGAGGGTTCAATGAGCAGTTCTTC. Translation: CSVEFAGGFNEQFF.

V gene TRBV5-1 combines with J gene TRBJ1-1; D remains unclear. This CDR3 has 15 amino acids. V lost 0 bases and J lost 1, with 10 bases in between. Germline values: CDR1 SGHRS, CDR2 YFSETQ. The CDR3 sequence: CASSLVFEENTEAFF. Here the CDR3 DNA reads TGCGCCAGCAGCTTGGTCTTCGAGGAGAACACTGAAGCTTTCTTT. The full variable domain, its missing parts supplied by reference TRBV5-1 and TRBJ1-1, is KAGVTQTPRYLIKTRGQQVTLSCSPISGHRSVSWYQQTPGQGLQFLFEYFSETQRNKGNFPGRFSGRQFSNSRSEMNVSTLELGDSALYLCASSLVFEENTEAFFGQGTRLTVV.

With respect to this clone: Germline and junction disagree at one end, which may indicate a read error. The chain combines TRBV11-3 with TRBJ1-1; D is undetermined. Looked up from germline, CDR1 is SGHNT and CDR2 is YENEEA. This CDR3 spans 9 amino acids. The CDR3: CASSLAVNF. DNA of the CDR3: TGTGCCAGCAGCTTAGCCGTAAACTTT. Full variable domain (missing parts from reference TRBV11-3 and TRBJ1-1): EAGVVQSPRYKIIEKKQPVAFWCNPISGHNTLYWYLQNLGQGPELLIRYENEEAVDDSQLPKDRFSAERLKGVDSTLKIQPAELGDSAVYLCASSLAVNFGQGTRLTVV.

The chain combines TRBV7-9 with TRBJ1-1, with D hard to call. Trimming stripped 5 bases from V and 11 bases from J, with 18 bases between. Germline V CDR1 and CDR2: SEHNR, FQNEAQ (reference sequence). This CDR3 contains 13 residues. The CDR3 loop is CASSHPPWGSAFF. Written as DNA, the CDR3 is TGTGCCAGCAGCCACCCCCCCTGGGGTTCGGCTTTCTTT.

The chain uses TRBV28 and TRBJ2-4, with no clear D. The germline CDR1 and CDR2 sequences are MDHEN and SYDVKM. Between the trimmed V and J ends, which lost 2 bases and 8 bases, there was a span of 13 bases. CDR3 length: 14 residues. This CDR3 reads CASSLTDQLDIQYF. CDR3 nucleotide sequence: TGTGCCAGCAGTTTAACAGACCAGTTAGACATTCAGTACTTC.

This clone was counted a few times. The sample carries other DNA sequences with the same CDR3. The V and J genes are TRBV7-6 and TRBJ2-2, with TRBD1 matching over 7 bases. The germline gives CDR1 SGHVS, CDR2 FNYEAQ. The CDR3 has 16 amino acids. Trimming took 0 bases from V and 1 from J; bases not matched to a gene: 2. The CDR3 region is CASSLAGGLNTGELFF. In DNA, the CDR3 is TGTGCCAGCAGCTTAGCAGGGGGCCTGAACACCGGGGAGCTGTTTTTT.

V usage is TRBV4-1 and J usage is TRBJ2-3; perhaps TRBD1 as D (6 bases). V was shortened by 2 bases and J by 2 bases, with 14 bases between the two germline ends. The length of the CDR3 is 16 residues. CDR1 and CDR2 (germline): MGHRA, YSYEKL. CDR3 amino acids: CASSQSWPGDTDTQYF. DNA for the CDR3: TGCGCCAGCAGCCAATCTTGGCCAGGGGACACAGATACGCAGTATTTT.

The rearrangement joins TRBV2 to TRBJ2-5; D unclear. V was pared by 4 bases and J by 1 base, with 10 bases between. Germline V gives CDR1 SNHLY, CDR2 FYNNEI. The CDR3 sequence is 14 residues long. The CDR3 protein is CASSVWSFQETQYF. The CDR3 nucleotides read TGTGCCAGCAGTGTTTGGAGCTTCCAAGAGACCCAGTACTTC. The full variable domain, its missing parts supplied by reference TRBV2 and TRBJ2-5, is EPEVTQTPSHQVTQMGQEVILRCVPISNHLYFYWYRQILGQKVEFLVSFYNNEISEKSEIFDDQFSVERPDGSNFTLKIRSTKLEDSAMYFCASSVWSFQETQYFGPGTRLLVL.

This clone was counted between two and nine times. The J gene is TRBJ2-7, the V gene TRBV28, with 7 positions matching TRBD2. CDR3 size: 19 residues. Germline-derived CDR1 and CDR2 are MDHEN and SYDVKM. The V gene end was trimmed by 6 bases and the J gene end by 2 bases; junction bases not matched to a gene: 22. The DNA of the CDR3 is TGTGCCAGCAGAAGGACCTTCCTAGCGGCCAGGTCCTTGGCCTACGAGCAGTACTTC. Residues: CASRRTFLAARSLAYEQYF.

The genes are TRBV6-4 and TRBJ2-2; weak D call: TRBD1 (5 bases). This CDR3 has 15 amino acids. V lost 3 bases, J lost 2 bases, and 10 bases lay in between. Per germline, CDR1 MRHNA and CDR2 SNTAGT. CDR3 sequence: CASSEGVRNTGELFF. The CDR3 nucleotides are TGTGCCAGCAGTGAAGGGGTCCGAAACACCGGGGAGCTGTTTTTT.

A few counts support this clone. V gene TRBV27 combines with J gene TRBJ2-1; D perhaps matches TRBD2 (6 bases). Germline values: CDR1 MNHEY, CDR2 SMNVEV (reference sequence). V lost 5 bases and J lost 4, with 9 bases in between. The CDR3 contains 13 residues. The CDR3 coding sequence is TGTGCCAGCAGTGGGGGGTATTACAATGAGCAGTTCTTC. Protein: CASSGGYYNEQFF.

This clone was detected a few times. CDR3 in amino acids: CASSLEGPGLAGEEDTQYF. The CDR3 nucleotides read TGTGCCAGCAGTTTAGAGGGACCAGGACTAGCGGGAGAGGAAGATACGCAGTATTTT. The gene calls are TRBV28 and TRBJ2-3; the match to TRBD2 covers 13 bases. In germline, CDR1 is MDHEN, CDR2 SYDVKM. This CDR3 region has 19 residues. The trim removed 2 bases at V and 5 bases at J, leaving 13 bases unmatched.

This clone was recorded a few times. The DNA is left out, because the CDR3 cannot be placed on it with certainty; the CDR3 is given as TCRdb lists it. The rearrangement links TRBV2 to TRBJ1-5; the D call of TRBD1 is as the table states it, not checked on the DNA. In germline, CDR1 is SNHLY, CDR2 FYNNEI. Inclusive of both ends, the CDR3 amounts to 16 amino acids. The CDR3 spells CASSASGQGSNQPQHF.

The chain uses TRBV27 and TRBJ1-2; unclear D gene. V gave up 0 bases and J gave up 3 bases, with 8 bases separating them. This CDR3 has 14 amino acids. Germline CDR1 MNHEY, CDR2 SMNVEV (reference sequence). The CDR3 DNA sequence: TGTGCCAGCAGTTTATCGGGCCCAGACTATGGCTACACCTTC. Its protein is CASSLSGPDYGYTF.

The chain employs TRBV6-5 and TRBJ1-5; no clear D. The germline V and J ends were trimmed by 0 bases and 4 bases, with 4 bases remaining between them. The CDR3 is 13 residues long. Germline-derived CDR1 and CDR2 are MNHEY and SVGAGI. The CDR3 DNA is TGTGCCAGCAGTTACTCCGAGAATCAGCCCCAGCATTTT. Amino acids: CASSYSENQPQHF.

The genes are TRBV28 and TRBJ2-1; TRBD2 might be the D (6 bases). The CDR3 loop spans 15 amino acids. V gave up 1 base and J gave up 1 base, with 8 bases separating them. Germline loops: CDR1 MDHEN, CDR2 SYDVKM. The CDR3 DNA sequence: TGTGCCAGCAGTTTATCGCGGGGTTCCTACAATGAGCAGTTCTTC. Its protein product is CASSLSRGSYNEQFF.

The chain uses TRBV30 and TRBJ2-7, with 9 bases lining up with TRBD1. Germline trimming cut 3 bases from V and 3 bases from J; bases unmatched to any gene: 15. Looked up from germline, CDR1 is GTSNPN and CDR2 is SVGIG (reference sequence). The CDR3 has 17 amino acids. The CDR3 reads CAWSREMDRGRNYEQYF. As DNA, the CDR3 is TGTGCCTGGAGCAGGGAGATGGACAGGGGCCGAAACTACGAGCAGTACTTC. Variable domain in full (rest from reference TRBV30 and TRBJ2-7): SQTIHQWPATLVQPVGSPLSLECTVEGTSNPNLYWYRQAAGRGLQLLFYSVGIGQISSEVPQNLSASRPQDRQFILSSKKLLLSDSGFYLCAWSREMDRGRNYEQYFGPGTRLTVT.

The rearrangement joins TRBV19 to TRBJ1-1; D is possibly TRBD1 (6 bases). Germline V gene data show CDR1 as LNHDA and CDR2 as SQIVND (reference sequence). V lost 1 base and J 2 bases, leaving 14 bases between the germline ends. The CDR3 runs to 16 residues. Written as DNA, the CDR3 is TGTGCCAGTAGTATAGCGGCAGGGGAGTATAACACTGAAGCTTTCTTT. Protein sequence: CASSIAAGEYNTEAFF.

The V call is TRBV4-1, the J call TRBJ2-2, with D perhaps matching TRBD1 or TRBD2 (5 bases each). The germline CDR1 and CDR2 sequences are MGHRA and YSYEKL. The CDR3 contains 17 residues. V was cut by 2 bases and J by 8 bases, with 21 bases left in between. The CDR3 DNA is TGCGCCAGCAGCCAACTTAACCGGGACCTCTATACGGGGGAGCTGTTTTTT. Residues: CASSQLNRDLYTGELFF.

The chain is built from TRBV29-1 and TRBJ1-3; weak D call: TRBD1 (5 bases). Germline V CDR1 and CDR2: SQVTM, ANQGSEA. V lost 5 bases and J 4 bases, leaving 21 bases between the germline ends. The CDR3 length is 16 residues. CDR3 bases: TGCAGCGTTACCGGACGAGGGGACTCGAGCGGAAACACCATATATTTT. Protein product: CSVTGRGDSSGNTIYF.

The V and J genes are TRBV27 and TRBJ2-7; TRBD1 matches at 10 bases. With 5 bases clipped from V and 6 bases from J, the junction kept 7 bases outside the gene matches. The CDR3 consists of 14 residues. CDR1 is MNHEY, CDR2 SMNVEV, per germline (reference sequence). The CDR3 nucleotides read TGTGCCAGCAGTCCGGGACAGGGGTCTGTCGAGCAGTACTTC. Its protein product is CASSPGQGSVEQYF.

CDR3 protein: CASSARGSYNEQFF. The CDR3 DNA sequence: TGTGCCAGCAGCGCTAGGGGCTCCTACAATGAGCAGTTCTTC. The chain couples TRBV9 to TRBJ2-1, with a tentative D call TRBD1 (5 bases). V was shortened by 3 bases and J by 0 bases, with 7 bases between the two germline ends. Germline CDR1 and CDR2: SGDLS and YYNGEE. The CDR3 length is 14 residues.